These 22 T cell receptor beta chains were all obtained from the same sample, sequenced in a study of PD-1 blockade in classical Hodgkin lymphoma (dated by TCRdb to 2018 to 2021). This specimen's time point label, interpreted: cycle 4 day 1 (C4D1), after 6 weeks of nivolumab. Every trial patient had relapsed after autologous stem cell transplantation, and cohorts A, B and C differed in prior brentuximab vedotin exposure. The library relied on the immunoSEQ multiplex PCR assay. Sourced from immuneACCESS, this table was stored by TCRdb with only in-frame sequences that have V and J called. A share of the clones is absent; for the studies checked, an unresolved V gene accounts for under half, and the remainder has no known explanation. This sample gives about 50,000 clones in total; 90% of them show up just once. The ten largest clones add up to approximately 13% of the sample. The source material was peripheral blood mononuclear cells (PBMCs), sampled before the fourth cycle of nivolumab. All receptors come from a human donor with classical Hodgkin lymphoma.

The V and J genes are TRBV9 and TRBJ2-3; D is unclear. The length of the CDR3 is 15 residues. Trimming pared 2 bases from V and 2 bases from J, leaving 12 bases between. Germline lookup yields CDR1 SGDLS and CDR2 YYNGEE. This CDR3 reads CASSVERRATDTQYF. CDR3 coding DNA: TGTGCCAGCAGCGTCGAGAGGAGAGCCACAGATACGCAGTATTTT.

The rearrangement links TRBV5-1 to TRBJ2-5; 9 positions agree with TRBD2. CDR1 is SGHRS and CDR2 is YFSETQ in the germline V gene. Trimming took 0 bases from V and 5 from J; bases not matched to a gene: 8. The CDR3 is 16 residues long. The CDR3 reads CASSLAYAGGVETQYF. DNA for the CDR3: TGCGCCAGCAGCTTGGCCTACGCGGGAGGGGTTGAGACCCAGTACTTC.

The chain joins TRBV11-2 to TRBJ2-7; 12 bases line up with TRBD2. With V trimmed by 3 bases and J by 2 bases, 2 bases remained unmatched. This CDR3 region has 15 residues. Germline V CDR1 and CDR2: SGHAT, FQNNGV. The CDR3 DNA sequence: TGTGCCAGCAGCTTTGGACTAGCGGGAACCTACGAGCAGTACTTC. Translating it yields CASSFGLAGTYEQYF.

The V call is TRBV6-6, the J call TRBJ1-2, with D possibly matching TRBD1 (6 bases). Germline CDR1 reads MNHNY; CDR2 reads SVGAGI (reference sequence). Trimming removed 5 bases at V and 4 bases at J, with 17 bases between. The CDR3 runs 15 residues. The CDR3 nucleotides read TGTGCCAGCAGTCGAGGACAGACACTCACCTATGGCTACACCTTC. The encoded protein is CASSRGQTLTYGYTF.

V is TRBV28 and J is TRBJ1-4; 9 bases agree with TRBD1. Germline V CDR1 and CDR2: MDHEN, SYDVKM. The CDR3 is made up of 17 amino acids. Trimming cost V 1 base and J 3 bases; bases outside gene matches: 6. This CDR3 reads CASSLFTGGASNEKLFF. The DNA of the CDR3 is TGTGCCAGCAGTTTATTTACAGGGGGCGCCTCTAATGAAAAACTGTTTTTT. The whole variable domain, filled in from reference TRBV28 and TRBJ1-4, reads DVKVTQSSRYLVKRTGEKVFLECVQDMDHENMFWYRQDPGLGLRLIYFSYDVKMKEKGDIPEGYSVSREKKERFSLILESASTNQTSMYLCASSLFTGGASNEKLFFGSGTQLSVL.

The chain couples TRBV25-1 to TRBJ2-7; weak D call: TRBD2 (7 bases). Germline V CDR1 and CDR2: MGHDK, SYGVNS. Deletions cut 3 bases from V and 7 bases from J, with 19 bases between. The CDR3 has 15 residues. CDR3 residues: CASSERGGGTGEQYF. In DNA form, the CDR3 reads TGTGCCAGCAGTGAGCGAGGGGGAGGGACGGGGGAGCAGTACTTC.

This sequence joins TRBV28 and TRBJ1-3; TRBD1 matches 8 bases. CDR1 and CDR2 from the germline V gene are MDHEN and SYDVKM. J lost 0 bases, V lost 8 bases, and 6 bases had no gene match. The CDR3 consists of 15 residues. The CDR3 sequence is CASRDRLTSGNTIYF. DNA for the CDR3: TGTGCCAGCCGGGACAGGCTGACCTCTGGAAACACCATATATTTT.

The J gene is TRBJ2-1, the V gene TRBV10-1, with 7 bases identical to TRBD1. The CDR3 sequence is 14 residues long. Per the germline V gene, CDR1 is WNHNN and CDR2 is SYGVQD (reference sequence). The junction had 8 bases not matched to a gene; V was cut back by 6 bases and J by 6 bases. In DNA, the CDR3 is TGCGCCAGCAGCAATACGACAGGGTCCAATGAGCAGTTCTTC. Protein product: CASSNTTGSNEQFF.

The gene calls are TRBV28 and TRBJ1-1; D is ambiguous. The ends were cut back, 3 bases at V and 3 bases at J, with 5 bases in the middle. This CDR3 has 12 amino acids. The germline V gene encodes CDR1 MDHEN and CDR2 SYDVKM. CDR3 sequence: CASSFYDTEAFF. CDR3 DNA sequence: TGTGCCAGCAGTTTTTATGACACTGAAGCTTTCTTT.

The chain employs TRBV7-9 and TRBJ2-1; the D call may be TRBD1 or TRBD2 (5 bases each). Germline values: CDR1 SEHNR, CDR2 FQNEAQ (reference sequence). Trimming pared 4 bases from V and 0 bases from J, leaving 16 bases between. The CDR3 is 17 amino acids. In DNA form, the CDR3 reads TGTGCCAGCAGCTCTAACTCGGGGCACAGCTCCTACAATGAGCAGTTCTTC. Its protein product is CASSSNSGHSSYNEQFF.

This clone is judged medium-sized. The chain recombines TRBV19 with TRBJ2-1, with D tentatively TRBD1 or TRBD2 (6 bases each). The CDR3 is 14 residues long. Germline CDR1 LNHDA, CDR2 SQIVND (reference sequence). Trimming shortened V by 7 bases and J by 10 bases, and 20 bases separated the two germline ends. CDR3 bases: TGTGCCAGTACCCCGGGGGCCTCCCAATTGGAGCAGTTCTTC. It is translated as CASTPGASQLEQFF.

This chain joins TRBV23-1 and TRBJ2-5; D unclear. TRBV23-1 counts as an open reading frame of uncertain function. The CDR3 contains 16 residues. Trimming removed 9 bases at V and 7 bases at J, with 27 bases between. CDR3 sequence: CASTSLMGSPIRTQYF. In DNA, the CDR3 is TGCGCCAGTACGTCCTTGATGGGCAGCCCGATTAGGACCCAGTACTTC.

This chain links TRBV9 with TRBJ2-1; D remains ambiguous. Germline CDR1 and CDR2: SGDLS and YYNGEE. V was shortened by 1 base and J by 0 bases, with 11 bases between the two germline ends. The CDR3 is 16 residues long. CDR3 in amino acids: CASSVRVLPSYNEQFF. The DNA for the CDR3 is TGTGCCAGCAGCGTAAGGGTTCTCCCCTCCTACAATGAGCAGTTCTTC.

This rearrangement joins TRBV7-3 to TRBJ1-1; D perhaps matches TRBD1 (5 bases). V was clipped by 1 base and J by 7 bases, with 13 bases between them. CDR3 length equals 14 residues. CDR1 and CDR2 (germline): SGHTA, FQGTGA. CDR3 sequence (DNA): TGTGCCAGCAGCTTAAATGGTGGCAGGGATGAAGCTTTCTTT. It is translated as CASSLNGGRDEAFF.

The chain combines TRBV11-2 with TRBJ1-4; TRBD1 might be the D (5 bases). Germline V lookup: CDR1 SGHAT, CDR2 FQNNGV. Trimming cost V 3 bases and J 10 bases, with 27 bases left between them. This CDR3 comprises 18 residues. The CDR3 sequence: CASSLERGLRKEGGKLFF. As DNA, the CDR3 is TGTGCCAGCAGCTTGGAACGGGGCTTGAGAAAGGAGGGAGGAAAACTGTTTTTT.

Only a few counts were recorded for this clone. The sample has other DNA sequences that encode this CDR3 too. The rearrangement joins TRBV19 to TRBJ2-7; TRBD2 matches at 8 bases. In germline, CDR1 is LNHDA, CDR2 SQIVND (reference sequence). Germline trimming cut 5 bases from V and 4 bases from J; bases unmatched to any gene: 4. This CDR3 has 13 amino acids. CDR3 residues: CASSSGRVYEQYF. As DNA, the CDR3 is TGTGCCAGTAGTTCCGGGAGGGTTTACGAGCAGTACTTC.

This chain joins TRBV21-1 and TRBJ1-2. TRBV21-1 represents a pseudogene. CDR3 length: 15 residues. CDR3 protein: CASSKEEGLIYGYTF. In DNA, the CDR3 is TGTGCCAGCAGCAAAGAGGAGGGGTTAATCTATGGCTACACCTTC.

The V and J genes are TRBV6-5 and TRBJ2-3, with D perhaps TRBD1 (5 bases). V lost 6 bases and J lost 9, with 16 bases in between. CDR1 is MNHEY, CDR2 SVGAGI, per germline. The CDR3 contains 13 residues. The CDR3 nucleotides read TGTGCCAGCAGAGGGTCAGGGCCCGGGACGCAGTATTTT. Protein sequence: CASRGSGPGTQYF.

This clone was counted a few times. The V and J genes are TRBV4-1 and TRBJ2-3; 13 bases are shared with TRBD2. The J segment lost 5 bases and the V segment lost 0 bases, leaving 11 bases of the junction unmatched. CDR3 length equals 19 residues. Germline CDR1 and CDR2: MGHRA and YSYEKL. CDR3 DNA: TGCGCCAGCAGCCAAGAGGGTTTTCGGACTAGCGGGAGCGAAGATACGCAGTATTTT. This sequence encodes CASSQEGFRTSGSEDTQYF.

The genes are TRBV5-1 and TRBJ2-7, with no clear D. CDR3 length: 15 residues. Germline V CDR1 and CDR2: SGHRS, YFSETQ. Trimming pared 4 bases from V and 4 bases from J, leaving 18 bases between. CDR3 region: CASSHLSDSLYEQYF. Written as DNA, the CDR3 is TGCGCCAGCAGCCACTTAAGCGACTCTTTGTACGAGCAGTACTTC.

The chain uses TRBV7-9 and TRBJ2-1, with 14 nucleotides matching TRBD2. The V gene's germline CDR1 is SEHNR and CDR2 FQNEAQ (reference sequence). This CDR3 has 19 residues. V was pared by 5 bases and J by 0 bases, with 9 bases of the junction left unmatched. This CDR3 is CASSPGTSGRYSSYNEQFF. The CDR3 region has the DNA TGTGCCAGCAGCCCCGGGACTAGCGGGAGATACAGCTCCTACAATGAGCAGTTCTTC.

This chain links TRBV10-1 with TRBJ2-7, with D hard to call. V shed 7 bases and J shed 4 bases, with 17 bases lying between them. The length of the CDR3 is 14 residues. Germline V gene sequence: CDR1 WNHNN, CDR2 SYGVQD (reference sequence). In DNA form, the CDR3 reads TGCGCCAGCACCCTCTGGTACACGGTATACGAGCAGTACTTC. It translates to CASTLWYTVYEQYF.